This TCR beta chain was captured by sequencing in a study of blood T cells in healthy people across ages. This CDR3 has 15 amino acids. Germline V lookup: CDR1 DFQATT, CDR2 SNEGSKA (reference sequence). Germline trimming cut 6 bases from V and 4 bases from J; bases unmatched to any gene: 6. The authors ran a second PCR of roughly 6 to 12 cycles using a sample-barcoded 5' primer and a J-beta primer mix. Tagging of each cDNA molecule was performed by a template-switch adaptor with 12 random nucleotides. TCRdb recomputed calls from the 5' RACE reads with MiXCR, one row per CDR3 protein. The sample lists 1.5 million to 2 million distinct CDR3 sequences; just under 50% were seen once.

The clonotype originates from a woman aged 40 to 50 in good health. The J gene is TRBJ2-1, the V gene TRBV20-1; 13 bases agree with TRBD2. The sequencing sample was made of blood. The CDR3 DNA reads TGCAGTGCAAGACTAGCGGGGGGACAATACAATGAGCAGTTCTTC. It specifies CSARLAGGQYNEQFF.